This TCR beta chain is from a study of shared clonotypes between healthy human individuals. On the study more broadly: The composition of the donors was a couple of women and a few men aged 18 to 49. Findings and limits, study-wide: Specimens sampled were limited to blood, with tissue repertoires likely differing. Sharing of clonotypes among donors was expected to vary with sequencing depth.

Trimming took off 5 bases at V and 8 bases at J, with 9 bases between the two ends. CDR1 WNHNN and CDR2 SYGVQD come from the germline V gene (reference sequence). This CDR3 has 12 amino acids. With regard to this clone: Its antigen is not known.

Samples underwent the assay at deep level. Here immunoSEQ multiplex PCR was the method, and the copy in TCRdb shows in-frame clones only, minus some. This table has some 79,000 clones, around 57% appearing once. The chain combines TRBV10-1 with TRBJ2-2; D call uncertain. Sequencing used memory CD8+ T cells sorted from blood. Sample subset: CD45RO+ cells pooled with CCR7-negative TemRA cells. This receptor was taken from a young man in good health. CDR3 protein: CASSIQGGELFF. CDR3 DNA: TGCGCCAGCAGTATTCAAGGGGGGGAGCTGTTTTTT.